This T cell receptor (beta chain) was documented in a study of response to subunit inactivated influenza vaccine. In TCRdb, the RT-PCR reads were re-called with MiXCR into one record per CDR3 protein. Among about 570,000 distinct CDR3 sequences, approximately 11% were seen once, and the ten largest hold about 11%. V was trimmed by 6 bases and J by 6 bases, leaving 9 bases between them. This CDR3 region has 12 residues. Germline assignment: CDR1 MNHEY and CDR2 SVGAGI. This clonotype was seen ten or more times. The sample was also linked to a second study, of T cells expressing NK-cell markers. That work adds: For TCR beta, cDNA was produced by 5'RACE template switching with UMIs. It was from sorted CD3+CD56+NKG2C+, CD3+CD56+NKG2C- and CD3+CD56-NKG2C+ T cells that TCR beta repertoires came. Most of the eight sequenced donors tested HCMV-seropositive; one tested seronegative. Only alpha-beta TCR T cells were sorted in several experiments, using an anti-gamma-delta TCR antibody. There were several donors in whom these clonotypes also led the CD3+CD56-NKG2C+ fraction.

The sequencing used PBMCs from blood, collected on the day of vaccination. The receptor's source is a man aged 50-60 years who received an inactivated influenza vaccine. The rearrangement joins TRBV6-5 to TRBJ2-1; no reliable D call. The CDR3 coding sequence is TGTGCCAGCAGCCAACCCCCCAATGAGCAGTTCTTC. Its protein product is CASSQPPNEQFF.